Listed below are T cell receptor beta chains from one sample, sequenced in a study of PD-1 blockade in classical Hodgkin lymphoma. Some clones are missing from TCRdb's copy, which holds only in-frame ones; the method was immunoSEQ multiplex PCR. This sample yields around 4,000 clones, of which 71% are seen a single time; roughly 47% belongs to the top ten. The specimen was peripheral blood mononuclear cells (PBMCs), collected at baseline. These receptors came from a human donor with classical Hodgkin lymphoma. Both conserved end residues are part of each CDR3. A D gene is named only where the DNA matches it firmly. Expanded clones get a size class; other rows say once, few or many, or leave the size out.

>.|TRBJ2-3|TRBV4-3|TRBD2|15
CASSQGRLAGGTQYF
TGCGCCAGCAGCCAAGGACGACTAGCGGGCGGTACGCAGTATTTT
>.|TRBJ2-5|TRBV5-1|.|15
CASSLALDYVETQYF
TGCGCCAGCAGCTTGGCCTTGGACTACGTGGAGACCCAGTACTTC
>.|TRBJ2-7|TRBV7-2|TRBD2|18
CASSSYSQLAGGFYEQYF
TGTGCCAGCAGCTCTTACTCCCAATTAGCGGGAGGGTTCTACGAGCAGTACTTC
>.|TRBJ2-7|TRBV28|.|14
CASSLQRVHYEQYF
TGTGCCAGCAGTTTACAGCGGGTTCATTACGAGCAGTACTTC
>few|TRBJ2-3|TRBV19|TRBD2|15
CASNSGRGGTDTQYF
TGTGCCAGTAATAGCGGGAGAGGCGGCACAGATACGCAGTATTTT
>.|TRBJ2-2|TRBV27|TRBD1|16
CASSFTGGQNTGELFF
TGTGCCAGCAGTTTTACAGGGGGCCAGAACACCGGGGAGCTGTTTTTT
>.|TRBJ1-5|TRBV27|TRBD1|17
CASSPSRGRWDNQPQHF
TGTGCCAGCAGTCCCTCCAGGGGGCGATGGGACAATCAGCCCCAGCATTTT
>.|TRBJ2-3|TRBV28|TRBD2|15
CASSFLAESTDTQYF
TGTGCCAGCAGTTTTCTAGCGGAGAGCACAGATACGCAGTATTTT
>.|TRBJ1-4|TRBV2|TRBD1|15
CASTKDRGRNEKLFF
TGTGCCAGCACTAAAGACAGGGGCAGGAATGAAAAACTGTTTTTT
>.|TRBJ2-3|TRBV7-2|.|11
CASSLRDTQYF
TGTGCCAGCAGTTTAAGGGATACGCAGTATTTT
>.|TRBJ2-4|TRBV6-6|TRBD1|16
CASSWGQGLAKNIQYF
TGTGCCAGCAGTTGGGGACAGGGCCTAGCCAAAAACATTCAGTACTTC
>.|TRBJ2-4|TRBV19|TRBD1|16
CASSGTGVGRKNIQYF
TGTGCCAGTAGTGGAACAGGGGTAGGCCGCAAAAACATTCAGTACTTC
>once|TRBJ2-2|TRBV7-3|.|15
CASSLTGPLTGELFF
TGTGCCAGCAGCTTAACAGGGCCATTGACCGGGGAGCTGTTTTTT
>.|TRBJ2-6|TRBV7-9|.|15
CASSPLVFWANVLTF
TGTGCCAGCAGCCCGCTAGTCTTCTGGGCCAACGTCCTGACTTTC
>.|TRBJ1-2|TRBV25-1|.|15
CASSEMDGFLRGYTF
TGTGCCAGCAGTGAAATGGACGGATTTTTAAGAGGCTACACCTTC
>.|TRBJ2-3|TRBV10-3|.|14
CAIRAAPLSDTQYF
TGTGCCATCAGGGCGGCCCCCCTCTCAGATACGCAGTATTTT
>.|TRBJ1-5|TRBV7-2|TRBD1|15
CASSQQGRGNQPQHF
TGTGCCAGCAGCCAACAGGGGAGAGGGAATCAGCCCCAGCATTTT
>.|TRBJ2-5|TRBV9|TRBD2|15
CASSVATSEQETQYF
TGTGCCAGCAGCGTAGCAACTAGCGAACAAGAGACCCAGTACTTC
>.|TRBJ2-1|TRBV6-5|.|11
CASSPSNEQFF
TGTGCCAGCAGTCCGTCCAATGAGCAGTTCTTC
>few|TRBJ2-3|TRBV28|.|14
CASSLKQPTDTQYF
TGTGCCAGCAGTTTAAAGCAACCCACAGATACGCAGTATTTT
>.|TRBJ1-1|TRBV28|.|15
CASSSPLQGNTEAFF
TGTGCCAGCAGTTCCCCCTTGCAGGGGAACACTGAAGCTTTCTTT
>medium-sized|TRBJ1-4|TRBV4-2|TRBD1|16
CASSQGTGPANEKLFF
TGTGCCAGCAGCCAAGGGACAGGGCCGGCTAATGAAAAACTGTTTTTT
>.|TRBJ1-3|TRBV2|.|14
CASSESHSGNTIYF
TGTGCCAGCAGTGAATCCCACTCTGGAAACACCATATATTTT
>.|TRBJ2-1|TRBV9|TRBD2|18
CASSVGLAGPPSYNEQFF
TGTGCCAGCAGCGTAGGGTTAGCGGGACCCCCCTCCTACAATGAGCAGTTCTTC
>.|TRBJ2-4|TRBV4-1|.|17
CASSQDLSVLAKNIQYF
TGCGCCAGCAGCCAAGATCTGTCAGTACTAGCCAAAAACATTCAGTACTTC
>.|TRBJ2-7|TRBV7-3|TRBD1|17
CASSSPGQGVGSYEQYF
TGTGCCAGCAGCTCGCCGGGACAGGGGGTCGGGTCCTACGAGCAGTACTTC
>.|TRBJ2-7|TRBV29-1|.|13
CSAQWKGTYEQYF
TGCAGCGCTCAATGGAAGGGAACCTACGAGCAGTACTTC
>.|TRBJ2-5|TRBV7-9|TRBD2|15
CASSSGTSGQETQYF
TGTGCCAGCAGCTCCGGGACTAGCGGCCAAGAGACCCAGTACTTC
>.|TRBJ1-1|TRBV6-1|.|11
CASTLYPEAFF
TGTGCCAGCACCTTGTACCCTGAAGCTTTCTTT
>.|TRBJ2-7|TRBV9|.|16
CASSVGPGRASYEQYF
TGTGCCAGCAGCGTAGGCCCGGGAAGGGCCTCCTACGAGCAGTACTTC
>.|TRBJ2-2|TRBV9|TRBD2|16
CASSLRGGGATGELFF
TGTGCCAGCAGCCTCCGGGGGGGAGGGGCCACCGGGGAGCTGTTTTTT
>.|TRBJ2-3|TRBV28|TRBD2|14
CASLFAGGTDTQYF
TGTGCCAGCCTGTTTGCGGGAGGCACAGATACGCAGTATTTT
>.|TRBJ2-5|TRBV4-1|TRBD2|16
CASSQVLLRREETQYF
TGCGCCAGCAGCCAAGTTCTACTTAGGCGGGAGGAGACCCAGTACTTC
>.|TRBJ2-7|TRBV5-4|.|13
CASSLGQGREQYF
TGTGCCAGCAGCTTGGGGCAGGGGCGCGAGCAGTACTTC
>.|TRBJ1-1|TRBV15|.|12
CATSSSNTEAFF
TGTGCCACCAGCAGTTCGAACACTGAAGCTTTCTTT
>.|TRBJ2-7|TRBV13|.|13
CASSRTRRYEQYF
TGTGCCAGCAGCCGGACCAGGAGGTACGAGCAGTACTTC
>.|TRBJ2-1|TRBV5-5|.|14
CASSYRRGYNEQFF
TGTGCCAGCAGCTACAGGAGGGGTTACAATGAGCAGTTCTTC
>.|TRBJ2-7|TRBV18|.|16
CASSPPKGPVSYEQYF
TGTGCCAGCTCACCACCGAAAGGGCCCGTCTCCTACGAGCAGTACTTC
>once|TRBJ2-7|TRBV5-4|.|15
CASSLALASRDEQYF
TGTGCCAGCAGCTTGGCACTAGCCAGTAGGGACGAGCAGTACTTC
>.|TRBJ2-7|TRBV28|TRBD2|17
CASSHALGGGGPYEQYF
TGTGCCAGCAGTCACGCTTTAGGTGGGGGAGGGCCCTACGAGCAGTACTTC
>.|TRBJ2-2|TRBV7-2|.|13
CASSPGQYGELFF
TGTGCCAGCAGCCCAGGACAGTACGGGGAGCTGTTTTTT
>.|TRBJ2-3|TRBV5-1|.|16
CASSLGASLRTDTQYF
TGCGCCAGCAGCTTAGGGGCTAGCTTACGGACAGATACGCAGTATTTT
>.|TRBJ2-5|TRBV5-6|TRBD1|15
CASSATEGARETQYF
TGTGCCAGCAGCGCCACAGAGGGGGCGCGGGAGACCCAGTACTTC
>.|TRBJ2-2|TRBV11-3|TRBD1|15
CASSLGDRNTGELFF
TGTGCCAGCAGCTTAGGGGACAGGAACACCGGGGAGCTGTTTTTT
>.|TRBJ2-7|TRBV28|.|13
CASSLWGRYEQYF
TGTGCCAGCAGTTTATGGGGACGCTACGAGCAGTACTTC
>.|TRBJ1-1|TRBV5-4|TRBD1|13
CASRGQTNTEAFF
TGTGCCAGCAGGGGACAGACGAACACTGAAGCTTTCTTT
>.|TRBJ1-4|TRBV18|.|12
CASSPLNEKLFF
TGTGCCAGCTCACCCCTAAATGAAAAACTGTTTTTT
>.|TRBJ1-1|TRBV28|.|14
CASTKRTVNTEAFF
TGTGCCAGCACTAAGCGGACAGTGAACACTGAAGCTTTCTTT
>few|TRBJ2-7|TRBV5-3|.|12
CARSLESYEQYF
TGTGCCAGAAGCTTGGAGTCCTACGAGCAGTACTTC
>.|TRBJ2-7|TRBV5-4|.|15
CASSSPRGSSYEQYF
TGTGCCAGCAGCTCACCCCGAGGCAGCTCCTACGAGCAGTACTTC